The 3 T cell receptor beta chains below were found in one sample sequenced in a study of T cell responses to AZD1222 COVID-19 vaccine. This table comes from immunoSEQ multiplex PCR, and its TCRdb copy is limited to in-frame clones, with some not included. The data contain around 110,000 clones, around 92% of them singletons. The sequences come from peripheral blood, collected on day 0 of AZD1222 vaccination. The receptors here all came from an adult in good health.

This clone has only one observation. The J gene is TRBJ2-3, the V gene TRBV27; D remains unclear. V was trimmed by 1 base and J by 7 bases, leaving 6 bases between them. The CDR3 consists of 12 residues. Germline V lookup: CDR1 MNHEY, CDR2 SMNVEV (reference sequence). The CDR3 nucleotides are TGTGCCAGCAGTTTATTGGGAAATACGCAGTATTTT. Translated, it gives CASSLLGNTQYF.

V gene TRBV27 combines with J gene TRBJ2-1, with 10 bases that match TRBD2. The CDR3 consists of 14 residues. The trim removed 6 bases at V and 6 bases at J, leaving 5 bases unmatched. The germline V gene encodes CDR1 MNHEY and CDR2 SMNVEV (reference sequence). The CDR3 DNA is TGTGCCAGCAGCCTAGCGGGAGTACCCAATGAGCAGTTCTTC. It codes for CASSLAGVPNEQFF.

This clone was observed a single time. J is TRBJ2-5 and V is TRBV7-8, with D unresolved. The ends were cut back, 3 bases at V and 0 bases at J, with 14 bases in the middle. The CDR3 extends over 16 amino acids. Germline CDR1 reads SGHVS; CDR2 reads FQNEAQ. The CDR3 spells CASSFGSYVYQETQYF. The CDR3 nucleotides are TGTGCCAGCAGCTTCGGATCTTACGTGTACCAAGAGACCCAGTACTTC.